This TCR beta chain was recorded in a study of T cell changes during pregnancy in multiple sclerosis. Profiled with immunoSEQ multiplex PCR; TCRdb holds only in-frame clones, not every one. The sample includes 46,000 or so clones, around 93% of them seen just once. Germline CDR1 reads PRHDT; CDR2 reads FYEKMQ (reference sequence). CDR3 length equals 13 residues. V lost 5 bases and J 9 bases, leaving 11 bases between the germline ends. This receptor was identified in a female donor with multiple sclerosis, enrolled in a pregnancy study. V and J are TRBV13 and TRBJ1-6, with D unresolved. The sequences come from CD8+ T cells from peripheral blood mononuclear cells, collected after pregnancy. CDR3 protein: CASSPPGISPLHF. Written as DNA, the CDR3 is TGTGCCAGCAGCCCCCCGGGAATTTCACCCCTCCACTTT.